One sample yielded the 12 T cell receptor beta chains listed below, sequenced in a study of T cell responses to AZD1222 COVID-19 vaccine. Assay: immunoSEQ multiplex PCR; the TCRdb copy retains only in-frame clones and omits some. This sample carries some 120,000 clones, approximately 90% of them seen once, and the ten largest clones take roughly 7.8%. Sequenced here: peripheral blood, sampled on day 0 of AZD1222 vaccination. All receptors come from an adult in good health.

The chain uses TRBV6-1 and TRBJ1-2; D may be TRBD1 (6 bases). The CDR3 has 14 amino acids. Trimming removed 2 bases at V and 4 bases at J, with 11 bases between. CDR1 and CDR2 (germline): MNHNS, SASEGT. The CDR3 DNA reads as TGTGCCAGCAGTGAACCCTGGGACACCTATGGCTACACCTTC. It yields the protein CASSEPWDTYGYTF.

The chain is built from TRBV30 and TRBJ1-6, with 7 bases identical to TRBD1. CDR1 and CDR2 (germline): GTSNPN, SVGIG (reference sequence). This CDR3 region has 12 residues. With 5 bases clipped from V and 6 bases from J, the junction kept 1 base outside the gene matches. CDR3 DNA sequence: TGTGCCTGGGACAGGGTTAATTCACCCCTCCACTTT. Encoded protein: CAWDRVNSPLHF.

This clone was recorded once. The V call is TRBV5-1, the J call TRBJ1-2, with D maybe TRBD1 (6 bases). Germline V gene lookup returns CDR1 SGHRS and CDR2 YFSETQ. Between the trimmed V and J ends, which lost 2 bases and 6 bases, there was a span of 17 bases. This CDR3 is 15 amino acids long. The CDR3 DNA follows: TGCGCCAGCAGCTTCCGGACAGATCACGGGGATGGCTACACCTTC. It encodes CASSFRTDHGDGYTF.

The chain's CDR3 is CASSIQSSTDTQYF. The CDR3 DNA sequence: TGTGCCAGTAGTATACAGAGTAGCACAGATACGCAGTATTTT. The genes are TRBV19 and TRBJ2-3, with D unresolved. The CDR3 contains 14 residues. The V end was cut by 2 bases, the J end by 0 bases, with 6 bases between. Germline CDR1 LNHDA, CDR2 SQIVND (reference sequence).

The chain is built from TRBV2 and TRBJ2-7; no reliable D call. The V gene lost 6 bases and the J gene lost 9 bases, with 9 bases spanning the gap. Germline lookup yields CDR1 SNHLY and CDR2 FYNNEI. This CDR3 is built from 10 residues. The CDR3 coding sequence is TGTGCCAGCAGCCTCCTTGGGCAGTACTTC. Amino acids: CASSLLGQYF.

This rearrangement joins TRBV24-1 to TRBJ2-7, with D hard to call. Germline CDR1 KGHDR, CDR2 SFDVKD. Trimming pared 8 bases from V and 3 bases from J, leaving 10 bases between. This CDR3 has 12 amino acids. The CDR3 protein is CATKGRVYEQYF. The CDR3 region has the DNA TGTGCCACCAAGGGTCGGGTCTACGAGCAGTACTTC.

In this sample, this clone turned up once. The J gene is TRBJ2-3, the V gene TRBV5-1, with D tentatively TRBD1 or TRBD2 (5 bases each). Trimming cost V 4 bases and J 2 bases, with 17 bases left between them. The V gene's germline CDR1 is SGHRS and CDR2 YFSETQ. CDR3 length equals 16 residues. CDR3 in amino acids: CASSLGTTGFTDTQYF. In nucleotides, the CDR3 is TGCGCCAGCAGCCTGGGGACCACTGGGTTCACAGATACGCAGTATTTT.

V and J are TRBV12-3 or TRBV12-4 and TRBJ2-2; D not resolved. The CDR3 contains 11 residues. Trimming pared 2 bases from V and 8 bases from J, leaving 3 bases between. The DNA for the CDR3 is TGTGCCAGCAGTTTACGAGGGGAGCTGTTTTTT. This encodes CASSLRGELFF.

V gene TRBV12-3 or TRBV12-4 combines with J gene TRBJ2-7; tentatively, D is TRBD1 (6 bases). CDR3 size: 13 residues. V shed 6 bases and J shed 2 bases, with 11 bases lying between them. The CDR3 coding sequence is TGTGCCAGCAGCCAGGACAGTACCTACGAGCAGTACTTC. Protein: CASSQDSTYEQYF.

For the CDR3, the DNA is TGTGCCAGCACAGGGGGCGGTTATCAGCCCCAGCATTTT. Protein product: CASTGGGYQPQHF. V gene TRBV19 combines with J gene TRBJ1-5; 9 nucleotides align to TRBD1. Germline CDR1 reads LNHDA; CDR2 reads SQIVND (reference sequence). This CDR3 comprises 13 residues. The V segment lost 9 bases and the J segment 5 bases; nucleotides outside the gene matches: 5.

This clone was observed a few times. The V and J genes are TRBV28 and TRBJ1-6, with D possibly matching TRBD1 (6 bases). CDR1 is MDHEN and CDR2 is SYDVKM in the germline V gene. This CDR3 has 17 residues. V lost 2 bases to trimming and J lost 7 bases, with 18 bases between them. The CDR3 DNA sequence: TGTGCCAGCAGTTTAGCCAGGGGCTCATTGGGAAATTCACCCCTCCACTTT. It codes for CASSLARGSLGNSPLHF.

The chain combines TRBV5-3 with TRBJ1-2; D is ambiguous. TRBV5-3 is treated as an ORF (open reading frame) with a function not yet certain. The CDR3 has 12 amino acids. Trimming shortened V by 5 bases and J by 1 base, and 6 bases separated the two germline ends. The CDR3 sequence: CARSGDNYGYTF. CDR3 DNA sequence: TGTGCCAGAAGTGGCGATAACTATGGCTACACCTTC.